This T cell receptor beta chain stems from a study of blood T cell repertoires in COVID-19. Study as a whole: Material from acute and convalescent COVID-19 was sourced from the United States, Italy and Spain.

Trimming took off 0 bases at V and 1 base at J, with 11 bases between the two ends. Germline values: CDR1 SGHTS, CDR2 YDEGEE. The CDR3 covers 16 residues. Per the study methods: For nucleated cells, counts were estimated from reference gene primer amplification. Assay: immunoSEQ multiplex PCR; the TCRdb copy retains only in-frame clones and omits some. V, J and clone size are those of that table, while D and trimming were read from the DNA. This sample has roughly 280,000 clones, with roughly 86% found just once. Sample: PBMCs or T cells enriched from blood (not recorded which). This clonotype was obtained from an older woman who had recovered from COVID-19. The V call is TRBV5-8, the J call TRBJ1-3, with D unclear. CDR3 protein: CASSLALTFSGNTIYF. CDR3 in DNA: TGTGCCAGCAGCTTGGCCCTTACATTTTCTGGAAACACCATATATTTT.